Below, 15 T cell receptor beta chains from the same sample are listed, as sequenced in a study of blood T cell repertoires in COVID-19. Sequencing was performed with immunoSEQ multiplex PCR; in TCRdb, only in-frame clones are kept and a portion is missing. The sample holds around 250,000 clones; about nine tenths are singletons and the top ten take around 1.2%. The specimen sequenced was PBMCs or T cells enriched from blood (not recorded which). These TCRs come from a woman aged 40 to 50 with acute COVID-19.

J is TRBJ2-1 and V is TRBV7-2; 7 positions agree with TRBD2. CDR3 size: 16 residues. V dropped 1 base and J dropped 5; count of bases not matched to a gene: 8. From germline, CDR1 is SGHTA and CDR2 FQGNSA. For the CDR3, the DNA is TGTGCCAGCAGCTTAGTAGCCAGGGAGGGGAACAATGAGCAGTTCTTC. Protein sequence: CASSLVAREGNNEQFF.

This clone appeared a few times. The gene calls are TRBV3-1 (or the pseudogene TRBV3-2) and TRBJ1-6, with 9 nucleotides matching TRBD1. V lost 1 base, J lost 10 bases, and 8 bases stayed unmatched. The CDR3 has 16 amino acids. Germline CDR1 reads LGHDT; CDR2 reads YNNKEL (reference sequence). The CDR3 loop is CASSQGLGQGWSPLHF. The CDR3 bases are TGTGCCAGCAGCCAAGGTTTGGGACAGGGTTGGTCACCCCTCCACTTT.

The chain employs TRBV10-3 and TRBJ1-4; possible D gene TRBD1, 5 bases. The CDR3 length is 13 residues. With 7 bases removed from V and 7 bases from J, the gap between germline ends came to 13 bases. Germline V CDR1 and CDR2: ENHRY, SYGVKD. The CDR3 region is CAINAGLGEKLFF. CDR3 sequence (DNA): TGTGCCATCAACGCAGGGCTCGGTGAAAAACTGTTTTTT.

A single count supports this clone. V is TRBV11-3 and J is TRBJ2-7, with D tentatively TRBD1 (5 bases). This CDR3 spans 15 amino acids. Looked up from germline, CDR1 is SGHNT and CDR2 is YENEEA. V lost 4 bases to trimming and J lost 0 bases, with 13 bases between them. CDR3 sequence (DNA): TGTGCCAGCAGCTCACAAACAGGAGACTCCTACGAGCAGTACTTC. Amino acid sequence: CASSSQTGDSYEQYF.

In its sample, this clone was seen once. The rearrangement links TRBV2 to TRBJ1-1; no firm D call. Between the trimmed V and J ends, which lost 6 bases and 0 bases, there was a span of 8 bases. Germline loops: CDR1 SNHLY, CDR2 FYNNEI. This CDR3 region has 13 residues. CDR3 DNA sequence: TGTGCCAGCAGGAATGAGGTGAACACTGAAGCTTTCTTT. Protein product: CASRNEVNTEAFF.

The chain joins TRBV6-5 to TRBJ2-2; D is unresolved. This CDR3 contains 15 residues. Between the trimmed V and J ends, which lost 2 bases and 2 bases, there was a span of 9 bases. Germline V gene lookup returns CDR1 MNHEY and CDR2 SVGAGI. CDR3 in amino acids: CASSYRVINTGELFF. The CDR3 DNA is TGTGCCAGCAGTTACCGGGTAATCAACACCGGGGAGCTGTTTTTT.

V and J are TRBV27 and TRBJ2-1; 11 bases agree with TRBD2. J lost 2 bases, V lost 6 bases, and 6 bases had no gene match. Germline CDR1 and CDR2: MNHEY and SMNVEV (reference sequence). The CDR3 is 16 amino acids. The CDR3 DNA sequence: TGTGCCAGCAGATCGGGGACTAGCGGTACCTACAATGAGCAGTTCTTC. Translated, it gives CASRSGTSGTYNEQFF.

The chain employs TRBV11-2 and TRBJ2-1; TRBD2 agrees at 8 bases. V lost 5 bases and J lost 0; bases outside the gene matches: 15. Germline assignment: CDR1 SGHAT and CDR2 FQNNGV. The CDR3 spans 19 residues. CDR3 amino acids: CASSLVDLGLAGSYNEQFF. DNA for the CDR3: TGTGCCAGCAGCCTAGTGGACTTAGGGCTAGCGGGCTCCTACAATGAGCAGTTCTTC.

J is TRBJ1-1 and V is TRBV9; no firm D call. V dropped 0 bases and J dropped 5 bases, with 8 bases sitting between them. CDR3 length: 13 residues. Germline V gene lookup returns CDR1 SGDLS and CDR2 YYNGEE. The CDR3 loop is CASSVDAGTEAFF. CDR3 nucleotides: TGTGCCAGCAGCGTAGATGCGGGGACTGAAGCTTTCTTT.

The CDR3 spells CASSLSARVTEAFF. The CDR3 DNA reads as TGTGCCAGCAGCTTAAGTGCCAGGGTTACTGAAGCTTTCTTT. The J gene is TRBJ1-1, the V gene TRBV7-3, with D perhaps TRBD1 (5 bases). V lost 1 base, J lost 5 bases, and 11 bases lay in between. Germline V CDR1 and CDR2: SGHTA, FQGTGA. There are 14 residues in the CDR3.

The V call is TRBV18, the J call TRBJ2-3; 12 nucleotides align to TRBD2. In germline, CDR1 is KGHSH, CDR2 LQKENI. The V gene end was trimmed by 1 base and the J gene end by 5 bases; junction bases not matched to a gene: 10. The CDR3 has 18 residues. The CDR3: CASSPQSSGRALGDTQYF. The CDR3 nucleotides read TGTGCCAGCTCACCACAATCTAGCGGGAGGGCCTTGGGAGATACGCAGTATTTT.

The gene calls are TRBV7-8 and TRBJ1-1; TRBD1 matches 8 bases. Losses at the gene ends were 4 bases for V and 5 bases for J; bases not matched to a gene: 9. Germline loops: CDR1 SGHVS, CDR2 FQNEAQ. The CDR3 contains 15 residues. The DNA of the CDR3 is TGTGCCAGCAGCTGGCAGGACAGGGCGAGGACTGAAGCTTTCTTT. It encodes CASSWQDRARTEAFF.

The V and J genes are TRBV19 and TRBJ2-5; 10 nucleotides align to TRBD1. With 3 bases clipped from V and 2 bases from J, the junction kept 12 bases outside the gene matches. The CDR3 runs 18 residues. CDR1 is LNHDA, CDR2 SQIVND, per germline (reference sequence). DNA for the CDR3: TGTGCCAGTAGTATCGCCCGATACGGACAGGGGGGACAAGAGACCCAGTACTTC. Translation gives CASSIARYGQGGQETQYF.

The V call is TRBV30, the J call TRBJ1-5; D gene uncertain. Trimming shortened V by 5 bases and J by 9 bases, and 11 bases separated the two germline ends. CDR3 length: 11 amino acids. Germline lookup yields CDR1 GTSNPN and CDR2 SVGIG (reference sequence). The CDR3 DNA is TGTGCCTGGGGCTGGGGAGGGCCCCAGCATTTT. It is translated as CAWGWGGPQHF. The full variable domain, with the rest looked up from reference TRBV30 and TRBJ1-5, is SQTIHQWPATLVQPVGSPLSLECTVEGTSNPNLYWYRQAAGRGLQLLFYSVGIGQISSEVPQNLSASRPQDRQFILSSKKLLLSDSGFYLCAWGWGGPQHFGDGTRLSIL.

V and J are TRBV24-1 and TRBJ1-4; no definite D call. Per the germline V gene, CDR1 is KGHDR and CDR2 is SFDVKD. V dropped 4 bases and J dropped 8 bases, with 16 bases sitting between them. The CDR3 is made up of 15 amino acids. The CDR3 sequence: CATSDPTGSGEKLFF. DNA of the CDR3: TGTGCCACCAGTGACCCTACGGGGTCCGGCGAAAAACTGTTTTTT.